This entry is about one T cell receptor beta chain. The data are from a study of blood T cells in healthy people across ages. A second PCR of 7 to 11 cycles used a sample-barcoded 5' primer and a J-beta primer mix. TCRdb re-called the 5' RACE reads through MiXCR, storing one row per CDR3 protein. The table lists some 860,000 distinct CDR3 sequences, more than 55% of them singletons. Germline V CDR1 and CDR2: SEHNR, FQNEAQ (reference sequence). Trimming removed 8 bases from V and 6 bases from J, with 14 bases in between. The CDR3 loop spans 14 amino acids. The TCR sequence derives from a man in his forties in good health. The chain is built from TRBV7-9 and TRBJ1-6; weak D call: TRBD1 (5 bases). The source material was blood. The DNA of the CDR3 is TGTGCCAGCGGGACGGCAGGAGCTAATTCACCCCTCCACTTT. Its translation is CASGTAGANSPLHF.